This is a list of T cell receptor beta chains from one sample in a study of shared clonotypes between healthy human individuals. The table came from immunoSEQ multiplex PCR; TCRdb's copy has only in-frame clones and leaves some out. The sample holds nearly 600,000 clones, less than 97% seen once. Sequencing input: naive CD8+ T cells sorted from blood. Every receptor here comes from a woman younger than 45 in good health. The CDR3 runs from the conserved cysteine through the conserved F or W. The order of the fields is J gene, clone size, V gene, D gene, CDR3 protein, CDR3 DNA. A D gene is named only where the DNA matches it firmly. Some rows have no size entry. The others give once, few or many, or a class for an expanded clone.

j_gene: TRBJ2-2; abundance: NA; v_gene: TRBV6-1; d_gene: NA; CDR3aa: CASSGDREFGTGELFF; CDR3nt: TGTGCCAGCAGTGGCGACCGGGAGTTCGGCACCGGGGAGCTGTTTTTT
j_gene: TRBJ2-7; abundance: NA; v_gene: TRBV11-2; d_gene: NA; CDR3aa: CASRRGALEQYF; CDR3nt: TGTGCCAGCAGACGGGGAGCCCTCGAGCAGTACTTC
j_gene: TRBJ1-1; abundance: NA; v_gene: TRBV11-2; d_gene: TRBD1; CDR3aa: CASSTGGGSSAEAFF; CDR3nt: TGTGCCAGCAGCACAGGGGGGGGCTCCTCGGCTGAAGCTTTCTTT
j_gene: TRBJ2-2; abundance: NA; v_gene: TRBV10-2; d_gene: NA; CDR3aa: CASLTSGRELFF; CDR3nt: TGCGCCAGCCTCACCTCGGGACGGGAGCTGTTTTTT
j_gene: TRBJ1-6; abundance: NA; v_gene: TRBV4-1; d_gene: NA; CDR3aa: CASSQGSGSPLHF; CDR3nt: TGCGCCAGCAGCCAGGGCAGTGGTTCACCCCTCCACTTT
j_gene: TRBJ2-1; abundance: NA; v_gene: TRBV18; d_gene: TRBD1; CDR3aa: CASSPWPGQGTYNEQFF; CDR3nt: TGTGCCAGCTCACCCTGGCCGGGACAGGGAACATACAATGAGCAGTTCTTC
j_gene: TRBJ2-1; abundance: NA; v_gene: TRBV27; d_gene: TRBD2; CDR3aa: CASSRGLVNEQFF; CDR3nt: TGTGCCAGCAGCCGAGGACTAGTCAATGAGCAGTTCTTC
j_gene: TRBJ2-2; abundance: NA; v_gene: TRBV19; d_gene: NA; CDR3aa: CASSISSSTGELFF; CDR3nt: TGTGCCAGTAGTATATCTAGCTCCACCGGGGAGCTGTTTTTT
j_gene: TRBJ2-1; abundance: NA; v_gene: TRBV28; d_gene: NA; CDR3aa: CASGFGAYEQFF; CDR3nt: TGTGCCAGCGGATTCGGAGCATATGAGCAGTTCTTC
j_gene: TRBJ2-1; abundance: NA; v_gene: TRBV5-4; d_gene: TRBD2; CDR3aa: CASSWGLADYNEQFF; CDR3nt: TGTGCCAGCAGCTGGGGACTAGCGGACTACAATGAGCAGTTCTTC
j_gene: TRBJ2-5; abundance: NA; v_gene: TRBV5-1; d_gene: TRBD2; CDR3aa: CASSTAGTSGQETQYF; CDR3nt: TGCGCCAGCAGCACCGCCGGGACTAGCGGCCAAGAGACCCAGTACTTC
j_gene: TRBJ2-3; abundance: NA; v_gene: TRBV27; d_gene: NA; CDR3aa: CASSPRWVSGTDTQYF; CDR3nt: TGTGCCAGCAGCCCTAGGTGGGTTAGCGGCACAGATACGCAGTATTTT
j_gene: TRBJ2-3; abundance: NA; v_gene: TRBV6-6; d_gene: NA; CDR3aa: CASSAGSSTDTQYF; CDR3nt: TGTGCCAGCAGCGCGGGGTCTAGCACAGATACGCAGTATTTT
j_gene: TRBJ1-2; abundance: few; v_gene: TRBV9; d_gene: NA; CDR3aa: CASSGVSTRLKYGYTF; CDR3nt: TGTGCCAGCAGCGGAGTATCAACACGGCTGAAATATGGCTACACCTTC